A selection of T cell receptor beta chains follows, all from one sample in a study of T cell repertoires in cytomegalovirus infection. These receptors lack a known antigen. MiXCR, applied by TCRdb to the reads, yields one record per CDR3 protein. Seen here are around 300,000 distinct CDR3 sequences, under 25% observed once, and the top ten hold about 21%. The sample here was cultured PBMCs, taken from culture after CMV antigen stimulation. Every receptor here comes from a human donor in good health (CMV status not recorded). Some clones in this sample may be carry-over from other donors' samples. Both conserved end residues are part of each CDR3. D genes are given only for firm matches. Clone size, where shown, is once, few, many, or a class for clones that have expanded.

cdr3_nt cdr3_aa d_call v_call clone_size j_call
TGTGCCAGCAGTTTCCTCGAGCGGGACACAGATACGCAGTATTTT CASSFLERDTDTQYF TRBD2 TRBV28 - TRBJ2-3
TGCGCCAGCAGCTTGGTGGGCGCCGAGTGGGGCTACACCTTC CASSLVGAEWGYTF - TRBV5-1 few TRBJ1-2
TGTGCCAGCAAGGGGCGGGAGGGCGGCACAGATACGCAGTATTTT CASKGREGGTDTQYF TRBD2 TRBV12-3/TRBV12-4 few TRBJ2-3
TGTGCCAGTTGGGGGAGGGCTCAAGAGACCCAGTACTTC CASWGRAQETQYF TRBD2 TRBV19 - TRBJ2-5
TGTGCCAGCAGGATGGGCAGGGGACAGGGTAATGAAAAACTGTTTTTT CASRMGRGQGNEKLFF TRBD1 TRBV7-6 few TRBJ1-4
TGTGCCAGCAGTACTATCTCGGGGATGAGCACTGAAGCTTTCTTT CASSTISGMSTEAFF - TRBV12-3/TRBV12-4 few TRBJ1-1
TGTGCCAGTAGTTCCTTGACGCGTTTTTCTAATGAAAAACTGTTTTTT CASSSLTRFSNEKLFF - TRBV19 - TRBJ1-4
TGTGCCAGCAGCCGAAGGCCCCCGGGCCGGCGGCCAGATACGCAGTATTTT CASSRRPPGRRPDTQYF - TRBV7-9 - TRBJ2-3
TGTGCCAGCAGTCCCACGCGGACAGGGGCCAACGTCCTGACTTTC CASSPTRTGANVLTF - TRBV6-6 - TRBJ2-6
TGTGCCAGCCGCACTAGCAAGAATAGCAATCAGCCCCAGCATTTT CASRTSKNSNQPQHF - TRBV27 few TRBJ1-5
TGTGCCAGCAGCGTTGCGGGAACGACTGGAAACACCATATATTTT CASSVAGTTGNTIYF - TRBV9 few TRBJ1-3
TGTGCCCAAGGGGAGACCAATGAGCAGTTCTTC CAQGETNEQFF - TRBV30 - TRBJ2-1
TGTGCCAGTAGTGCTACGGGTTCCTATGGCTACACCTTC CASSATGSYGYTF - TRBV19 few TRBJ1-2
TGTGCCAGCAGCTTGACGAGTAACCCAGATACGCAGTATTTT CASSLTSNPDTQYF - TRBV5-4 - TRBJ2-3
TGTGCCAGCAGTTACCTCTATGGCTACACCTTC CASSYLYGYTF - TRBV9 few TRBJ1-2
TGTGCCAGCAGCTTAGGGAGGGGAGGACAGACCCAGTACTTC CASSLGRGGQTQYF - TRBV7-2 - TRBJ2-5
TGCGCCAGCAGCTTGGGACAGGGGATGAGTGAAAAACTGTTTTTT CASSLGQGMSEKLFF TRBD1 TRBV5-1 - TRBJ1-4
TGTGCCAGCAGCTTAGGACAGGGCACCGGGGAGCTGTTTTTT CASSLGQGTGELFF TRBD1 TRBV7-2 many TRBJ2-2
TGTGCCAGCAACAAGGCGGTAGGAGAAAAACTGTTTTTT CASNKAVGEKLFF - TRBV9 - TRBJ1-4
TGTGCCAGCAGTTACTCGGACAGGGGGCCTGGAAACACCATATATTTT CASSYSDRGPGNTIYF TRBD1 TRBV6-5 - TRBJ1-3
TGTGCCAGCAGCTTAGTAGCGCCCAGCTCCTACAATGAGCAGTTCTTC CASSLVAPSSYNEQFF - TRBV11-3 - TRBJ2-1
TGTGCCAGCAGCTTAGTGGTGAACACCGGGGAGCTGTTTTTT CASSLVVNTGELFF - TRBV7-2 many TRBJ2-2
TGTGCCAGCAGTCCTTGGGGGGGTGGGGGCAATCAGCCCCAGCATTTT CASSPWGGGGNQPQHF - TRBV6-5 - TRBJ1-5
TGTGCCAGCAGCTTAGTGAACCGGGAAGATTACGAGCAGTACTTC CASSLVNREDYEQYF - TRBV7-2 many TRBJ2-7
TGTGCCAGCAGTGTAAGGGTACTCTCCGAGCAGTACTTC CASSVRVLSEQYF - TRBV2 - TRBJ2-7
TGTGCCAGCAGCTTAGCACTCCGACTAGCGGGAGTGCTCCGAGGAGATACGCAGTATTTT CASSLALRLAGVLRGDTQYF TRBD2 TRBV11-3 - TRBJ2-3
TGCGCCAGCAGCCAAGATCAGACCATCTCCTACAATGAGCAGTTCTTC CASSQDQTISYNEQFF - TRBV4-3 - TRBJ2-1
TGTGCCATACGGACGGAGAGCGGCTTAACTAGCACAGATACGCAGTATTTT CAIRTESGLTSTDTQYF - TRBV19 once TRBJ2-3
TGTGCCAGCAGTGAAGACCTAACCGGGACCCAGTACTTC CASSEDLTGTQYF - TRBV2 - TRBJ2-5
TGTGCCAGCTTTGCGGGAGGGACCGCCTACGAGCAGTACTTC CASFAGGTAYEQYF TRBD2 TRBV2 few TRBJ2-7
TGTGCCACCAGCTGGACTAGCGCCAACAATGAGCAGTTCTTC CATSWTSANNEQFF TRBD2 TRBV24-1 - TRBJ2-1
TGTGCCAGCAGTGTGGTCGGGGCCCCCGTCTTC CASSVVGAPVF - TRBV28 - TRBJ2-5
TGTGCCAGCAGCCAAGAGGGCGGGCCAAGCTCCTACGAGCAGTACTTC CASSQEGGPSSYEQYF - TRBV4-1 - TRBJ2-7
TGTGCCACCGGGGCGGGACAGGGCGGAGGTCGGCTGTTTTTT CATGAGQGGGRLFF TRBD1 TRBV6-5 few TRBJ1-4
TGCAGTGCTAGCCGGGACAGCCGCACAGATACGCAGTATTTT CSASRDSRTDTQYF TRBD1 TRBV20-1 once TRBJ2-3
TGCGCACGCAGCCCGCAAAGGAACACTGAAGCTTTCTTT CARSPQRNTEAFF - TRBV4-1 - TRBJ1-1
TGTGCCAGCAGCGCCTTACTAGCGGGAGGTTCCTACGAGCAGTACTTC CASSALLAGGSYEQYF TRBD2 TRBV7-8 few TRBJ2-7
TGTGCCAGTAGTATAGGCGTCGGGGGGGATGACTATGGCTACACCTTC CASSIGVGGDDYGYTF - TRBV19 - TRBJ1-2
TGTGCCAGTAGGGAGGAAGGCTACACTGAAGCTTTCTTT CASREEGYTEAFF - TRBV19 few TRBJ1-1
TGTGCCAGCAGTTCCAGGGGAGGGATTAACTATGGCTACACCTTC CASSSRGGINYGYTF - TRBV6-5 few TRBJ1-2
TGTGCCAGCAGGAGCGTTGTATCCTACGAGCAGTACTTC CASRSVVSYEQYF - TRBV6-2/TRBV6-3 - TRBJ2-7
TGTGCCAGCAGGACCACACGGGACAGAGGCTACGAGCAGTACTTC CASRTTRDRGYEQYF TRBD1 TRBV6-6 - TRBJ2-7
TGTGCCAGTAGTATTACTGCCGGGACAGTCGTAGGTGGGGCCAACGTCCTGACTTTC CASSITAGTVVGGANVLTF TRBD1 TRBV19 - TRBJ2-6
TGTGCCATCACCTCCATATCTAGCGTAGCCGGTGGCTCCGGGGAGCTGTTTTTT CAITSISSVAGGSGELFF - TRBV10-3 many TRBJ2-2
TGCAGCGCCCAAGGGGGGAACAATGCTGAAGCTTTCTTT CSAQGGNNAEAFF - TRBV29-1 - TRBJ1-1